The 4 T cell receptor beta chains reported below all come from one sample, sequenced in a study of shared clonotypes between healthy human individuals. The method was immunoSEQ multiplex PCR; TCRdb's version includes in-frame clones alone and lacks a portion of them. Of about 1.4 million clones in the sample, roughly 95% were seen once. The sequencing input was naive CD4+ T cells sorted from blood. Subset defined: CD45RA+ positively selected. The receptors derive from a man aged 25-40 years in good health.

V gene TRBV19 combines with J gene TRBJ2-3; D gene ambiguous. Germline V lookup: CDR1 LNHDA, CDR2 SQIVND (reference sequence). Trimming removed 6 bases from V and 2 bases from J, with 6 bases in between. This CDR3 spans 12 amino acids. CDR3 in DNA: TGTGCCAGTAGCGGACCCACAGATACGCAGTATTTT. It yields the protein CASSGPTDTQYF.

In this sample, this clone turned up once. The gene calls are TRBV5-1 and TRBJ2-1; tentative D call: TRBD2 (6 bases). This CDR3 is 16 amino acids long. Looked up from germline, CDR1 is SGHRS and CDR2 is YFSETQ. Trimming shortened V by 4 bases and J by 5 bases, and 19 bases separated the two germline ends. The chain's CDR3 is CASSRGIRTPDNEQFF. Written as DNA, the CDR3 is TGCGCCAGCAGCCGCGGGATAAGGACTCCAGACAATGAGCAGTTCTTC.

This rearrangement joins TRBV5-1 to TRBJ2-1; 7 bases map to TRBD2. The CDR3 totals 15 residues. Germline lookup yields CDR1 SGHRS and CDR2 YFSETQ. The junction had 5 bases not matched to a gene; V was cut back by 0 bases and J by 5 bases. CDR3 nucleotides: TGCGCCAGCAGCTTGGTGGCGGGAGTGAACAATGAGCAGTTCTTC. This codes for CASSLVAGVNNEQFF. Variable domain in full (rest from reference TRBV5-1 and TRBJ2-1): KAGVTQTPRYLIKTRGQQVTLSCSPISGHRSVSWYQQTPGQGLQFLFEYFSETQRNKGNFPGRFSGRQFSNSRSEMNVSTLELGDSALYLCASSLVAGVNNEQFFGPGTRLTVL.

The chain couples TRBV11-2 to TRBJ2-1, with 7 bases lining up with TRBD2. The germline V gene has CDR1 SGHAT and CDR2 FQNNGV. V was pared by 2 bases and J by 5 bases, with 9 bases of the junction left unmatched. This CDR3 has 16 amino acids. As DNA, the CDR3 is TGTGCCAGCAGCTTATACGCGGGAGTCGAACACAATGAGCAGTTCTTC. Translating it yields CASSLYAGVEHNEQFF. Full variable domain (remainder filled in from reference TRBV11-2 and TRBJ2-1): EAGVAQSPRYKIIEKRQSVAFWCNPISGHATLYWYQQILGQGPKLLIQFQNNGVVDDSQLPKDRFSAERLKGVDSTLKIQPAKLEDSAVYLCASSLYAGVEHNEQFFGPGTRLTVL.